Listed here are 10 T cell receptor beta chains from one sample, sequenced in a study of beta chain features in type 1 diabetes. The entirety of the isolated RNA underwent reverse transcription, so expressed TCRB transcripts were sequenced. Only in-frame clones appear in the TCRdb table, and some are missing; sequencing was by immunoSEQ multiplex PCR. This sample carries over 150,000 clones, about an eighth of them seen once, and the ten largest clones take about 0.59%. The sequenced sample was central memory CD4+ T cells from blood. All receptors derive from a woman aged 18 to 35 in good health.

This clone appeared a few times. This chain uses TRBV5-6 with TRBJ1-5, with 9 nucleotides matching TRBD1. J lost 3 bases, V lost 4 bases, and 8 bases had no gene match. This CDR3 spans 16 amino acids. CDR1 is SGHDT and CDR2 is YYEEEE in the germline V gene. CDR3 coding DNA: TGTGCCAGCAGCACTTACAGGGGGCGAGTCAATCAGCCCCAGCATTTT. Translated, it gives CASSTYRGRVNQPQHF.

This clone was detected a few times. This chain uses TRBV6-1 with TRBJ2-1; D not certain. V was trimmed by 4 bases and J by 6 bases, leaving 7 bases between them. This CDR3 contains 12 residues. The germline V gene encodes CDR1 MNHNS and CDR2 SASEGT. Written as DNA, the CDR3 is TGTGCCAGCAGTGGGTACTTCAATGAGCAGTTCTTC. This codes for CASSGYFNEQFF.

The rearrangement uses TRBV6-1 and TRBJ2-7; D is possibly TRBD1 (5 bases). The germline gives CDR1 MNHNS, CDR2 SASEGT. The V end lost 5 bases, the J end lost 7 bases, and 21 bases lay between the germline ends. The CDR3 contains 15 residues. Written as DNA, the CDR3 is TGTGCCAGCAGTCCACAGGTCGCGCTCCGGCAGGAGCAGTACTTC. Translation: CASSPQVALRQEQYF.

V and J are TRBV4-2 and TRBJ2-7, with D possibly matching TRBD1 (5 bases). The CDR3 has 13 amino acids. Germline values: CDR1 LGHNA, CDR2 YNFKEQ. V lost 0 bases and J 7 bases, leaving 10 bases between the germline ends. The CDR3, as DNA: TGTGCCAGCAGCCAAGATGTAGCAGGGGAGCAGTACTTC. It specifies CASSQDVAGEQYF.

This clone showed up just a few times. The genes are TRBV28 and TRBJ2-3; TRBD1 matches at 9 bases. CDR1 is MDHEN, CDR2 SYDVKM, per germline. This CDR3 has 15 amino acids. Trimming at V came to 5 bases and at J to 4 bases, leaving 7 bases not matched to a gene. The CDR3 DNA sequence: TGTGCCAGCAGTGCACCGGGACAGGGAGCAGATACGCAGTATTTT. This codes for CASSAPGQGADTQYF.

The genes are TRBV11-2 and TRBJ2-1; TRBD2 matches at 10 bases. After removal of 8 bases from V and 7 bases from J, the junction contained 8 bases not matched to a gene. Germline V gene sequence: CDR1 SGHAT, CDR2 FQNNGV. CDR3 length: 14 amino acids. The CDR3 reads CASVPGLAQNEQFF. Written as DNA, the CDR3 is TGTGCCAGCGTACCGGGACTAGCGCAGAATGAGCAGTTCTTC.

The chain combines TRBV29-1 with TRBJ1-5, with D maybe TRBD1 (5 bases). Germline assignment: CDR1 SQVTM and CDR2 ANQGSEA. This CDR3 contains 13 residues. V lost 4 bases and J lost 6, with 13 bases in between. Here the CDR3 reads CSVVGGEAQPQHF. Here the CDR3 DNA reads TGCAGCGTTGTTGGGGGGGAGGCTCAGCCCCAGCATTTT.

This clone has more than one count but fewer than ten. In nucleotides, the CDR3 is TGTGCCAGCAGCTTAATGGGAGGCATTCAGTACTTC. Its translation is CASSLMGGIQYF. The chain combines TRBV11-2 with TRBJ2-4; D might be TRBD2 (6 bases). The CDR3 has 12 amino acids. Germline-derived CDR1 and CDR2 are SGHAT and FQNNGV. The V gene lost 2 bases and the J gene lost 9 bases, with 8 bases spanning the gap.

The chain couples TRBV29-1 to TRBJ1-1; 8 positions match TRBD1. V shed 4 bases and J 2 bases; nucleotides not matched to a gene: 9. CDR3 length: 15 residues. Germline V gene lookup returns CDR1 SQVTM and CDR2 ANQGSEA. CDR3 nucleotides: TGCAGCGTTGGGACAGGGATCCAGCTTAACACTGAAGCTTTCTTT. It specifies CSVGTGIQLNTEAFF.

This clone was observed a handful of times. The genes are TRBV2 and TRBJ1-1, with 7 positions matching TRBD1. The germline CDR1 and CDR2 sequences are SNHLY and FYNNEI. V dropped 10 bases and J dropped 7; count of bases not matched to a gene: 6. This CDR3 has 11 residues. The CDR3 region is CAITQGIEAFF. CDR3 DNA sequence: TGTGCCATAACACAGGGGATTGAAGCTTTCTTT.